Listed here are 30 T cell receptor beta chains from one sample, sequenced in a study of blood T cell repertoires in COVID-19. This table comes from immunoSEQ multiplex PCR, and its TCRdb copy is limited to in-frame clones, with some not included. This table has about 260,000 clones, approximately 85% appearing once. Material for sequencing was PBMCs or T cells enriched from blood (not recorded which). The receptors here all came from a woman aged 45-65 years who had recovered from COVID-19.

This sequence joins TRBV24-1 and TRBJ1-5, with D possibly being TRBD1 (5 bases). CDR3 length equals 17 residues. CDR1 KGHDR and CDR2 SFDVKD come from the germline V gene. V dropped 5 bases and J dropped 1 base, with 17 bases sitting between them. The CDR3 coding sequence is TGTGCCACCAGTGGCCACGGGCGGGGGGGGAGCAATCAGCCCCAGCATTTT. It encodes CATSGHGRGGSNQPQHF.

The gene calls are TRBV29-1 and TRBJ2-1; 10 positions match TRBD2. CDR1 SQVTM and CDR2 ANQGSEA come from the germline V gene. The CDR3 runs to 20 residues. The J segment lost 0 bases and the V segment lost 0 bases, leaving 14 bases of the junction unmatched. CDR3 in amino acids: CSVEEPGTSGIPPSYNEQFF. The CDR3 region has the DNA TGCAGCGTTGAAGAACCGGGCACTAGCGGGATCCCACCCTCCTACAATGAGCAGTTCTTC.

J is TRBJ1-2 and V is TRBV19; 7 positions match TRBD1. The germline gives CDR1 LNHDA, CDR2 SQIVND (reference sequence). The CDR3 runs 13 residues. The V and J ends lost 5 bases and 5 bases, in that order; junction bases with no gene match: 5. As DNA, the CDR3 is TGTGCCAGTAGTCAGGGGACAGTGTATGGCTACACCTTC. It translates to CASSQGTVYGYTF.

The rearrangement uses TRBV5-1 and TRBJ2-7; TRBD2 matches at 14 bases. CDR1 is SGHRS, CDR2 YFSETQ, per germline. CDR3 length: 15 residues. V shed 5 bases, J shed 6 bases, and the junction held 7 bases outside the gene matches. DNA for the CDR3: TGCGCCAGCAGGCGACTAGCGGGGGGGCCGGGCGAGCAGTACTTC. Protein sequence: CASRRLAGGPGEQYF.

This chain connects TRBV4-1 to TRBJ2-7; D is ambiguous. V was shortened by 0 bases and J by 6 bases, with 9 bases between the two germline ends. The CDR3 sequence is 13 residues long. The germline gives CDR1 MGHRA, CDR2 YSYEKL. This CDR3 reads CASSQDHRSEQYF. As DNA, the CDR3 is TGCGCCAGCAGCCAAGATCATAGAAGCGAGCAGTACTTC.

The genes are TRBV6-6 and TRBJ2-5; possible D gene TRBD2, 6 bases. The CDR3 is made up of 14 amino acids. Germline assignment: CDR1 MNHNY and CDR2 SVGAGI (reference sequence). The ends were cut back, 3 bases at V and 0 bases at J, with 8 bases in the middle. CDR3 in DNA: TGTGCCAGCAGTTATGGGGACTACCAAGAGACCCAGTACTTC. Translated: CASSYGDYQETQYF.

This clone has a handful of counts. This chain connects TRBV5-4 to TRBJ1-4; 7 bases line up with TRBD1. Losses at the gene ends were 4 bases for V and 3 bases for J; bases not matched to a gene: 6. The CDR3 contains 15 residues. Germline V CDR1 and CDR2: SGHNT, YYREEE (reference sequence). CDR3 residues: CASSLRDRANEKLFF. The CDR3 nucleotides are TGTGCCAGCAGCCTCCGGGACAGAGCTAATGAAAAACTGTTTTTT.

The gene calls are TRBV5-1 and TRBJ1-1, with D uncertain. CDR3 length: 14 amino acids. The V gene lost 1 base and the J gene lost 1 base, with 8 bases spanning the gap. CDR1 and CDR2 (germline): SGHRS, YFSETQ. The CDR3, as DNA: TGCGCCAGCAGCTTGACCAGGTCGAACACTGAAGCTTTCTTT. Amino acid sequence: CASSLTRSNTEAFF.

The chain uses TRBV3-1 (or the pseudogene TRBV3-2) and TRBJ1-1; 7 bases map to TRBD1. The germline V gene encodes CDR1 LGHDT and CDR2 YNNKEL (reference sequence). This CDR3 is 15 amino acids long. Trimming at V came to 2 bases and at J to 5 bases, leaving 8 bases not matched to a gene. The CDR3 loop is CASSQFNRGRTEAFF. In DNA form, the CDR3 reads TGTGCCAGCAGCCAATTTAACAGGGGCCGGACTGAAGCTTTCTTT.

V usage is TRBV7-3 and J usage is TRBJ2-1, with D maybe TRBD2 (6 bases). V dropped 5 bases and J dropped 10 bases, with 9 bases sitting between them. Germline assignment: CDR1 SGHTA and CDR2 FQGTGA. The CDR3 extends over 11 amino acids. CDR3 nucleotide sequence: TGTGCCAGCAGCAATGGAGGGGAGCAGTTCTTC. Its translation: CASSNGGEQFF.

This rearrangement joins TRBV7-2 to TRBJ1-4; weak D call: TRBD1 (6 bases). The CDR3 covers 15 residues. V was cut by 2 bases and J by 7 bases, with 14 bases left in between. CDR1 is SGHTA, CDR2 FQGNSA, per germline. The CDR3 DNA follows: TGTGCCAGCAGCTTAAACAGGGACGTAAGTGAAAAACTGTTTTTT. Encoded protein: CASSLNRDVSEKLFF.

The chain carries TRBV29-1 and TRBJ1-2, with TRBD1 identical over 9 bases. The CDR3 contains 13 residues. Germline assignment: CDR1 SQVTM and CDR2 ANQGSEA. With 5 bases clipped from V and 6 bases from J, the junction kept 7 bases outside the gene matches. As DNA, the CDR3 is TGCAGCGTTCAGGGACAGGGTATGAATGGCTACACCTTC. Residues: CSVQGQGMNGYTF.

This chain connects TRBV7-8 to TRBJ2-5; possibly TRBD2 for D (7 bases). The V gene lost 5 bases and the J gene lost 5 bases, with 15 bases spanning the gap. The CDR3 covers 14 residues. Germline V lookup: CDR1 SGHVS, CDR2 FQNEAQ. CDR3 in amino acids: CASSPWGGTETQYF. The CDR3 region has the DNA TGTGCCAGCAGCCCCTGGGGGGGCACCGAGACCCAGTACTTC.

The V and J genes are TRBV27 and TRBJ1-1; 8 nucleotides match TRBD1. The CDR3 is 12 residues long. CDR1 is MNHEY and CDR2 is SMNVEV in the germline V gene (reference sequence). The V and J ends lost 6 bases and 4 bases, in that order; junction bases with no gene match: 1. The CDR3 sequence: CASRQGGTEAFF. Here the CDR3 DNA reads TGTGCCAGCAGACAGGGGGGCACTGAAGCTTTCTTT.

This chain uses TRBV6-1 with TRBJ1-1; TRBD1 might be the D (6 bases). Germline V gives CDR1 MNHNS, CDR2 SASEGT. V was clipped by 5 bases and J by 4 bases, with 17 bases between them. CDR3 length: 15 residues. The CDR3 is CASSHPGPRGTEAFF. CDR3 coding DNA: TGTGCCAGCAGTCACCCCGGTCCCAGGGGCACTGAAGCTTTCTTT.

This clone counts as medium-sized (0.01 to 0.1%). This rearrangement joins TRBV6-4 to TRBJ2-2, with TRBD2 identical over 8 bases. This CDR3 spans 17 amino acids. Losses at the gene ends were 0 bases for V and 1 base for J; bases not matched to a gene: 4. The germline V gene has CDR1 MRHNA and CDR2 SNTAGT. The CDR3 nucleotides are TGTGCCAGCAGTGACTCGGCTAGCGGGCAGAACACCGGGGAGCTGTTTTTT. Translation: CASSDSASGQNTGELFF.

This clone was picked up a small number of times. The chain has TRBV6-2 or TRBV6-3 and TRBJ2-6; unclear D gene. The CDR3 runs to 15 residues. From germline, CDR1 is MNHEY and CDR2 SVGEGT. V lost 5 bases to trimming and J lost 1 base, with 9 bases between them. CDR3 DNA sequence: TGTGCCAGCAGTCCAACAGTTTCTGGGGCCAACGTCCTGACTTTC. Its protein product is CASSPTVSGANVLTF.

The V and J genes are TRBV7-9 and TRBJ1-1; perhaps TRBD1 as D (5 bases). There are 13 residues in the CDR3. V lost 5 bases, J lost 7 bases, and 14 bases lay in between. The germline gives CDR1 SEHNR, CDR2 FQNEAQ (reference sequence). The CDR3 loop reads CASSPPLGVEAFF. In DNA, the CDR3 is TGTGCCAGCAGCCCCCCGTTAGGGGTTGAAGCTTTCTTT.

The V call is TRBV6-4, the J call TRBJ1-6; D not certain. The germline gives CDR1 MRHNA, CDR2 SNTAGT. Trimming cost V 0 bases and J 9 bases, with 9 bases left between them. The CDR3 extends over 14 amino acids. CDR3 DNA sequence: TGTGCCAGCAGTGACTCGGGTAGGAGTTCACCCCTCCACTTT. Its translation is CASSDSGRSSPLHF.

V is TRBV4-3 and J is TRBJ1-2, with 7 bases aligning to TRBD1. V lost 10 bases, J lost 3 bases, and 14 bases stayed unmatched. CDR1 is LGHNA, CDR2 YSLEER, per germline. The CDR3 is 15 amino acids. The CDR3 spells CANPPSEGADYGYTF. The DNA of the CDR3 is TGCGCCAACCCCCCATCGGAGGGGGCAGACTATGGCTACACCTTC.

J is TRBJ1-5 and V is TRBV6-5, with a weak D call TRBD1 (5 bases). Germline lookup yields CDR1 MNHEY and CDR2 SVGAGI. Trimming left V 6 bases short and J 4 bases short, with 10 bases between. The CDR3 sequence is 13 residues long. CDR3 in amino acids: CASSADSNQPQHF. CDR3 nucleotides: TGTGCCAGCAGCGCTGACAGTAATCAGCCCCAGCATTTT.

This clone has only a few counts. The chain carries TRBV2 and TRBJ1-1; D remains ambiguous. Germline-derived CDR1 and CDR2 are SNHLY and FYNNEI. This CDR3 is 14 amino acids long. Between the trimmed V and J ends, which lost 3 bases and 3 bases, there was a span of 11 bases. For the CDR3, the DNA is TGTGCCAGCAGTGATCCCGGGTCTGACACTGAAGCTTTCTTT. This encodes CASSDPGSDTEAFF.

The gene calls are TRBV11-2 and TRBJ2-1; 8 nucleotides line up with TRBD2. V shed 5 bases, J shed 0 bases, and the junction held 3 bases outside the gene matches. CDR3 length: 15 amino acids. Germline lookup yields CDR1 SGHAT and CDR2 FQNNGV. In DNA form, the CDR3 reads TGTGCCAGCAGCCCTACTAGCGGCTCCTACAATGAGCAGTTCTTC. The encoded protein is CASSPTSGSYNEQFF. The full variable domain, with the rest looked up from reference TRBV11-2 and TRBJ2-1, is EAGVAQSPRYKIIEKRQSVAFWCNPISGHATLYWYQQILGQGPKLLIQFQNNGVVDDSQLPKDRFSAERLKGVDSTLKIQPAKLEDSAVYLCASSPTSGSYNEQFFGPGTRLTVL.

The genes are TRBV28 and TRBJ1-3, with a tentative D call TRBD1 (5 bases). CDR1 is MDHEN and CDR2 is SYDVKM in the germline V gene. V lost 2 bases and J 4 bases, leaving 12 bases between the germline ends. CDR3 length: 15 amino acids. This CDR3 is CASSLRGLEGNTIYF. The CDR3 nucleotides are TGTGCCAGCAGTTTAAGGGGCCTGGAAGGAAACACCATATATTTT.

The chain uses TRBV7-3 and TRBJ2-2; 11 positions agree with TRBD2. The trim removed 7 bases at V and 6 bases at J, leaving 4 bases unmatched. CDR1 is SGHTA, CDR2 FQGTGA, per germline. This CDR3 contains 14 residues. The CDR3 sequence is CASTLAGGPGELFF. Here the CDR3 DNA reads TGTGCCAGCACCCTAGCGGGGGGCCCCGGGGAGCTGTTTTTT. Using reference TRBV7-3 and TRBJ2-2 for the parts outside the CDR3, the full variable domain is GAGVSQTPSNKVTEKGKYVELRCDPISGHTALYWYRQSLGQGPEFLIYFQGTGAADDSGLPNDRFFAVRPEGSVSTLKIQRTERGDSAVYLCASTLAGGPGELFFGEGSRLTVL.

The chain is built from TRBV18 and TRBJ2-5; 10 positions match TRBD1. From germline, CDR1 is KGHSH and CDR2 LQKENI. Germline trimming cut 4 bases from V and 5 bases from J; bases unmatched to any gene: 7. The CDR3 runs to 15 residues. The CDR3 DNA reads as TGTGCCAGCTCACTAGCCGGGACAGGGGCCGAGACCCAGTACTTC. Amino acid sequence: CASSLAGTGAETQYF. Combining the CDR3 with reference TRBV18 and TRBJ2-5 gives the whole variable domain NAGVMQNPRHLVRRRGQEARLRCSPMKGHSHVYWYRQLPEEGLKFMVYLQKENIIDESGMPKERFSAEFPKEGPSILRIQQVVRGDSAAYFCASSLAGTGAETQYFGPGTRLLVL.

The CDR3 loop is CASSVYGGASGYTF. The CDR3, as DNA: TGTGCCAGCAGCGTTTATGGAGGGGCGTCGGGCTACACCTTC. The rearrangement joins TRBV9 to TRBJ1-2, with D tentatively TRBD1 (5 bases). This CDR3 contains 14 residues. The V end was cut by 2 bases, the J end by 8 bases, with 16 bases between. The germline V gene has CDR1 SGDLS and CDR2 YYNGEE.

This clone was seen only a few times. V gene TRBV2 combines with J gene TRBJ1-2, with 8 bases lining up with TRBD1. Unmatched junction bases numbered 8, after V lost 5 bases and J lost 3 bases. Germline V gene sequence: CDR1 SNHLY, CDR2 FYNNEI. The CDR3 runs to 15 residues. CDR3 sequence: CASSPSGQGDYGYTF. As DNA, the CDR3 is TGTGCCAGCAGTCCTTCCGGACAGGGAGACTATGGCTACACCTTC.

This clone was seen only a few times. The gene calls are TRBV5-1 and TRBJ2-5; the D gene is possibly TRBD2 (6 bases). The CDR3 spans 15 residues. Trimming pared 4 bases from V and 1 base from J, leaving 14 bases between. In germline, CDR1 is SGHRS, CDR2 YFSETQ. The CDR3 loop is CASSDGTHIQETQYF. CDR3 DNA: TGCGCCAGCAGCGACGGGACTCACATCCAAGAGACCCAGTACTTC.

This clone appeared many times. The rearrangement links TRBV5-4 to TRBJ1-2; a weak D match, TRBD1 (5 bases). Germline loops: CDR1 SGHNT, CDR2 YYREEE (reference sequence). The CDR3 has 13 residues. V dropped 4 bases and J dropped 12 bases, with 19 bases sitting between them. The CDR3 spells CASSRDRGRSDTF. In DNA, the CDR3 is TGTGCCAGCAGCCGCGATCGGGGGAGGTCAGACACCTTC.